Listed here are 20 T cell receptor beta chains from one sample, sequenced in a study of PD-1 blockade in classical Hodgkin lymphoma. In every patient, relapse followed autologous stem cell transplantation, while exposure to brentuximab vedotin differed. Applied to thawed PBMCs, magnetic negative selection was the method used to isolate CD8+ T cells. Using immunoSEQ multiplex PCR, the repertoire was profiled, and TCRdb retains in-frame clones only, with some absent. The table has about 29,000 clones, about 86% seen once. The starting material was CD8+ T cells from blood, obtained at baseline. These receptors were obtained from a human donor with classical Hodgkin lymphoma.

CDR3 region: CASSLPSGESRETQYF. The CDR3 DNA is TGTGCCAGCAGCTTGCCTAGCGGGGAAAGTAGGGAGACCCAGTACTTC. The chain has TRBV5-4 and TRBJ2-5, with TRBD2 identical over 9 bases. J lost 5 bases, V lost 1 base, and 9 bases had no gene match. This CDR3 has 16 amino acids. Germline V CDR1 and CDR2: SGHNT, YYREEE (reference sequence).

The chain recombines TRBV2 with TRBJ1-1; 10 bases are a match to TRBD1. This CDR3 has 15 residues. J lost 6 bases, V lost 4 bases, and 8 bases had no gene match. Germline V gene lookup returns CDR1 SNHLY and CDR2 FYNNEI. For the CDR3, the DNA is TGTGCCAGCAGTGCGGGACAGGGGAGGTTCGCTGAAGCTTTCTTT. Its protein product is CASSAGQGRFAEAFF.

This clone was detected only once. The chain recombines TRBV9 with TRBJ2-7; the D is unclear. The germline V gene has CDR1 SGDLS and CDR2 YYNGEE. The V end lost 4 bases, the J end lost 2 bases, and 10 bases lay between the germline ends. The CDR3 has 13 residues. The CDR3 region is CASSSGSAYEQYF. CDR3 DNA sequence: TGTGCCAGCAGCTCCGGAAGCGCCTACGAGCAGTACTTC.

The chain carries TRBV6-4 and TRBJ1-2; D possibly corresponds to TRBD1 (5 bases). Germline CDR1 is MRHNA and CDR2 is SNTAGT. The CDR3 loop spans 12 amino acids. V lost 4 bases to trimming and J lost 5 bases, with 8 bases between them. This CDR3 reads CASSGGPYGYTF. In DNA form, the CDR3 reads TGTGCCAGCAGTGGGGGCCCATATGGCTACACCTTC.

This sequence joins TRBV5-5 and TRBJ2-6, with D tentatively TRBD2 (6 bases). The CDR3 covers 15 residues. Germline assignment: CDR1 SGHKS and CDR2 YYEKEE (reference sequence). V lost 5 bases, J lost 2 bases, and 11 bases lay in between. The CDR3 sequence is CASSDPGAGANVLTF. CDR3 DNA sequence: TGTGCCAGCAGTGATCCGGGGGCTGGGGCCAACGTCCTGACTTTC.

The rearrangement links TRBV12-5 to TRBJ2-2; possible D gene TRBD1, 5 bases. Germline-derived CDR1 and CDR2 are LGHNT and FRNRAP. The V end was cut by 1 base, the J end by 2 bases, with 8 bases between. This CDR3 contains 15 residues. CDR3 loop: CASGLATGNTGELFF. The CDR3 DNA sequence: TGTGCTAGTGGTTTGGCCACAGGTAACACCGGGGAGCTGTTTTTT.

The chain has TRBV28 and TRBJ2-1, with a weak D call TRBD2 (6 bases). The CDR3 is 16 residues long. Germline V gene data show CDR1 as MDHEN and CDR2 as SYDVKM. Trimming removed 1 base at V and 4 bases at J, with 14 bases between. The CDR3 DNA is TGTGCCAGCAGTTTATTTCGGGGGAACTTTTACAATGAGCAGTTCTTC. This encodes CASSLFRGNFYNEQFF.

This chain joins TRBV7-2 and TRBJ2-5; the match to TRBD2 covers 8 bases. Germline trimming cut 1 base from V and 4 bases from J; bases unmatched to any gene: 5. Germline loops: CDR1 SGHTA, CDR2 FQGNSA. The length of the CDR3 is 15 residues. Here the CDR3 reads CASSLVWLAGETQYF. The CDR3 DNA sequence: TGTGCCAGCAGCTTAGTATGGCTAGCGGGAGAGACCCAGTACTTC.

The chain employs TRBV11-2 and TRBJ2-5, with 9 bases matching TRBD1. The junction had 9 bases not matched to a gene; V was cut back by 2 bases and J by 14 bases. The CDR3 extends over 13 amino acids. Germline V gives CDR1 SGHAT, CDR2 FQNNGV. The CDR3 DNA sequence: TGTGCCAGCAGCTTAAATACCGGGACAGGGACTTACTTC. Protein product: CASSLNTGTGTYF.

V usage is TRBV6-5 and J usage is TRBJ1-1; TRBD1 agrees at 10 bases. The CDR3 contains 16 residues. CDR1 and CDR2 from the germline V gene are MNHEY and SVGAGI. Germline trimming cut 0 bases from V and 0 bases from J; bases unmatched to any gene: 1. The chain's CDR3 is CASSYSTGGLNTEAFF. The CDR3 DNA follows: TGTGCCAGCAGTTACTCGACAGGGGGCTTGAACACTGAAGCTTTCTTT.

The V call is TRBV4-2, the J call TRBJ2-1, with 11 bases lining up with TRBD2. J gave up 8 bases and V 4 bases, and 7 bases lay outside the gene matches. Per germline, CDR1 LGHNA and CDR2 YNFKEQ. The CDR3 length is 15 residues. This CDR3 is CASSPTSGRIDEQFF. CDR3 bases: TGTGCCAGCAGCCCTACTAGCGGGAGAATCGATGAGCAGTTCTTC.

CDR3 in amino acids: CASSLGPPDRETQYF. As DNA, the CDR3 is TGTGCCAGCAGCTTGGGCCCGCCGGACCGAGAGACCCAGTACTTC. The gene calls are TRBV5-4 and TRBJ2-5; D is unclear. CDR1 is SGHNT and CDR2 is YYREEE in the germline V gene (reference sequence). V was clipped by 0 bases and J by 4 bases, with 13 bases between them. This CDR3 comprises 15 residues.

The V call is TRBV6-1, the J call TRBJ1-1; D unresolved. Trimming removed 6 bases at V and 0 bases at J, with 11 bases between. Germline V gives CDR1 MNHNS, CDR2 SASEGT. This CDR3 spans 14 amino acids. CDR3: CASRIRAVNTEAFF. CDR3 nucleotides: TGTGCCAGCAGGATACGGGCCGTGAACACTGAAGCTTTCTTT.

The V and J genes are TRBV27 and TRBJ2-1; 11 nucleotides match TRBD2. V shed 10 bases, J shed 7 bases, and the junction held 15 bases outside the gene matches. CDR3 length: 16 residues. Germline CDR1 MNHEY, CDR2 SMNVEV (reference sequence). CDR3 DNA sequence: TGTGCCACCATAAATCATTCCGGGACTAGCGGTAATGAGCAGTTCTTC. Translating it yields CATINHSGTSGNEQFF.

The chain uses TRBV2 and TRBJ1-1; D unresolved. Trimming shortened V by 2 bases and J by 1 base, and 2 bases separated the two germline ends. This CDR3 contains 12 residues. The germline V gene has CDR1 SNHLY and CDR2 FYNNEI. The CDR3 DNA reads as TGTGCCAGCAGTGAATGGAACACTGAAGCTTTCTTT. Translated: CASSEWNTEAFF.

The V call is TRBV5-4, the J call TRBJ2-7, with 9 positions matching TRBD2. Per the germline V gene, CDR1 is SGHNT and CDR2 is YYREEE (reference sequence). With V trimmed by 1 base and J by 3 bases, 5 bases remained unmatched. The CDR3 sequence is 15 residues long. CDR3 residues: CASSLLREGHYEQYF. CDR3 sequence (DNA): TGTGCCAGCAGCTTGTTGCGGGAGGGCCACTACGAGCAGTACTTC. Full variable domain (missing parts from reference TRBV5-4 and TRBJ2-7): ETGVTQSPTHLIKTRGQQVTLRCSSQSGHNTVSWYQQALGQGPQFIFQYYREEENGRGNFPPRFSGLQFPNYSSELNVNALELDDSALYLCASSLLREGHYEQYFGPGTRLTVT.

The count of this clone is one. The chain uses TRBV5-1 and TRBJ2-7; 9 bases align to TRBD1. CDR1 and CDR2 from the germline V gene are SGHRS and YFSETQ. Germline trimming cut 5 bases from V and 4 bases from J; bases unmatched to any gene: 4. CDR3 length: 13 residues. The CDR3 DNA sequence: TGCGCCAGCAGATCCGGGACAGGGTACGAGCAGTACTTC. Its translation: CASRSGTGYEQYF.

V usage is TRBV7-9 and J usage is TRBJ2-1; D is perhaps TRBD1 or TRBD2 (5 bases each). The CDR3 length is 14 residues. Trimming cost V 1 base and J 4 bases, with 8 bases left between them. Germline CDR1 reads SEHNR; CDR2 reads FQNEAQ (reference sequence). As DNA, the CDR3 is TGTGCCAGCAGCTTAGACGGGGCTTACAATGAGCAGTTCTTC. It is translated as CASSLDGAYNEQFF.

The chain is built from TRBV27 and TRBJ2-3; D gene uncertain. Trimming removed 6 bases from V and 1 base from J, with 8 bases in between. The CDR3 has 13 residues. Germline V lookup: CDR1 MNHEY, CDR2 SMNVEV (reference sequence). In DNA form, the CDR3 reads TGTGCCAGCAGCCGAGGAGGCACAGATACGCAGTATTTT. Translation: CASSRGGTDTQYF.

This chain links TRBV28 with TRBJ2-3, with 9 bases aligning to TRBD2. The CDR3 is 16 amino acids. V lost 3 bases and J lost 4; bases outside the gene matches: 8. Germline CDR1 MDHEN, CDR2 SYDVKM. The DNA for the CDR3 is TGTGCCAGCAGTTTGTTGGCTAGCGGGAACTCAGATACGCAGTATTTT. Protein: CASSLLASGNSDTQYF.